This entry describes one T cell receptor (beta chain). These data belong to a study of tumour-infiltrating T cells in Burkitt lymphoma. About the research overall: The Burkitt lymphoma cohort spanned all epidemiological subtypes. Repertoire clonality predicted overall and progression-free survival.

The method was immunoSEQ multiplex PCR; TCRdb's version includes in-frame clones alone and lacks a portion of them. Of about 46,000 clones in the sample, roughly 31% are singletons; the top ten hold 2.9%. The specimen was tumor tissue. This sequence was found in a human donor with Burkitt lymphoma.

The CDR3 sequence: CASSPRGTPGNTIYF. The CDR3 bases are TGTGCCAGCTCACCCCGCGGGACACCTGGAAACACCATATATTTT. The V call is TRBV18, the J call TRBJ1-3; maybe TRBD1 (6 bases). This CDR3 spans 15 amino acids. The ends were cut back, 3 bases at V and 2 bases at J, with 11 bases in the middle. CDR1 is KGHSH, CDR2 LQKENI, per germline.